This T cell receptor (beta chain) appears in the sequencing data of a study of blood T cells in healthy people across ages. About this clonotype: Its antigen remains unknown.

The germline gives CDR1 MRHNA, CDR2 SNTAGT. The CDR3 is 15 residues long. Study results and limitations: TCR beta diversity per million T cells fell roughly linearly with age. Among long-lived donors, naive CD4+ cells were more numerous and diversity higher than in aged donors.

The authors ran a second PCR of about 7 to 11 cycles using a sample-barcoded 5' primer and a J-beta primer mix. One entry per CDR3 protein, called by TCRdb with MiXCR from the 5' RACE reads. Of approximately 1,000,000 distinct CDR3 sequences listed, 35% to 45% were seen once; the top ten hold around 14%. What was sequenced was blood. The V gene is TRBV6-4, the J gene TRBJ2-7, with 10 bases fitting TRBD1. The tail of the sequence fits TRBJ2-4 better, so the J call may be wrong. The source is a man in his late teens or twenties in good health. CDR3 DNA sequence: TGTGCCAGCAGTGACCCCCGGGACAGGGGCTTCATTCAGTACTTC. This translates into CASSDPRDRGFIQYF.